What follows are 8 T cell receptor beta chains derived from one specimen sequenced in a study of T cell repertoires in cytomegalovirus infection (dated by TCRdb to the late 2010s). Taken with the paper, the label for treatment or condition translates to: in vitro stimulation with specific CMV peptide epitopes to enrich CMV-specific T cells. The sequencer was an Illumina HiSeq 1500. TCRdb reprocessed the public reads (quality trimming at Q25 with fastp, clone calling with MiXCR) and kept in-frame beta chains. Each record represents a unique CDR3 protein, reported with the most common genes and DNA among its rows. This sample comprises 700,000 to 900,000 distinct CDR3 sequences, 25% to 30% of them detected only once. About 12% of the sample is taken by the ten largest. No antigen has been assigned to these receptors. The sequenced sample was cultured CD8+ T cells from PBMCs, obtained from culture after CMV antigen stimulation. These receptors all stem from a human donor in good health (CMV status not recorded). Some clones in this sample may be carry-over from other donors' samples.

The chain has TRBV9 and TRBJ1-2, with 8 positions matching TRBD1. J was trimmed by 14 bases and V by 3 bases; bases with no gene match: 9. The CDR3 loop spans 12 amino acids. CDR1 is SGDLS, CDR2 YYNGEE, per germline. CDR3 in amino acids: CASSGGATGVTF. In nucleotides, the CDR3 is TGTGCCAGCAGCGGGGGGGCGACAGGGGTGACCTTC.

There are a few counts of this clonotype. The chain links TRBV27 to TRBJ2-7; TRBD1 might be the D (6 bases). The CDR3 covers 13 residues. Germline-derived CDR1 and CDR2 are MNHEY and SMNVEV (reference sequence). V was trimmed by 6 bases and J by 9 bases, leaving 18 bases between them. The CDR3 bases are TGTGCCAGCAGCGAGACAGGCTTAGGGATGCAGTACGTC. Translation gives CASSETGLGMQYV.

V is TRBV4-1 and J is TRBJ1-5, with unresolved D. Per the germline V gene, CDR1 is MGHRA and CDR2 is YSYEKL. The V end was cut by 1 base, the J end by 7 bases, with 8 bases between. There are 13 residues in the CDR3. CDR3 loop: CASSQALGQPQHF. The CDR3 bases are TGCGCCAGCAGCCAAGCGTTGGGGCAGCCCCAGCATTTT.

The chain carries TRBV6-2 or TRBV6-3 and TRBJ1-1; 8 bases are a match to TRBD1. This CDR3 is built from 17 residues. V shed 0 bases, J shed 0 bases, and the junction held 6 bases outside the gene matches. Germline V lookup: CDR1 MNHEY, CDR2 SVGEGT. CDR3: CASSYSRTGIMNTEAFF. For the CDR3, the DNA is TGTGCCAGCAGTTACTCTCGGACAGGGATCATGAACACTGAAGCTTTCTTT.

The gene calls are TRBV10-2 and TRBJ1-6, with no clear D. The CDR3 is 17 amino acids. V lost 6 bases and J lost 0, with 15 bases in between. Germline V CDR1 and CDR2: WSHSY, SAAADI. The CDR3 DNA is TGCGCCAGCAGCCTCGGACTTATGAGCTCCTATAATTCACCCCTCCACTTT. This codes for CASSLGLMSSYNSPLHF.

This clonotype was observed a few times. The chain combines TRBV2 with TRBJ2-1; 10 bases are shared with TRBD1. Trimming took 2 bases from V and 2 from J; bases not matched to a gene: 3. Germline values: CDR1 SNHLY, CDR2 FYNNEI. This CDR3 has 16 residues. The CDR3 reads CASSELTGGAYNEQFF. As DNA, the CDR3 is TGTGCCAGCAGTGAACTGACAGGGGGCGCCTACAATGAGCAGTTCTTC.

Comment on this clonotype: The junction departs from germline at one end; a sequencing error may be responsible. This chain joins TRBV19 and TRBJ2-2, with 8 bases matching TRBD2. The CDR3 is made up of 16 amino acids. The germline V gene has CDR1 LNHDA and CDR2 SQIVND (reference sequence). CDR3 amino acids: CVSSIDGASGTGELFF. DNA for the CDR3: TGTGTCAGTAGTATAGATGGTGCTAGCGGGACCGGGGAGCTGTTTTTT.

This clonotype has ten or more counts. This chain links TRBV7-6 with TRBJ2-1; D not resolved. The CDR3 contains 15 residues. Germline CDR1 SGHVS, CDR2 FNYEAQ. V lost 5 bases and J lost 5, with 16 bases in between. Here the CDR3 DNA reads TGTGCCAGCAGCACGAGAACCGGGCTCCACAATGAGCAGTTCTTC. Residues: CASSTRTGLHNEQFF.